Sequencing of this T cell receptor (beta chain) was carried out in a study of shared clonotypes between healthy human individuals. The overall study: Serving as donors were a couple of women and a few men, whose ages spanned 18 to 49. Three CD4 naive, three CD4 memory, two CD8 naive and one CD8 memory plate were used per donor.

Using immunoSEQ multiplex PCR, the repertoire was profiled, and TCRdb retains in-frame clones only, with some absent. The sample lists under 2,500,000 clones, 90% to 96% occurring once. A CD45RA-negative memory subset and a CD45RA+ naive subset were separated from the CD4+ cells. The V gene lost 1 base and the J gene lost 4 bases, with 5 bases spanning the gap. CDR3 length equals 13 residues. The germline V gene encodes CDR1 SGHDT and CDR2 YYEEEE. The table lists this clone with a count of one. The rearrangement uses TRBV5-6 and TRBJ2-2; no clear D. Sample: naive CD4+ T cells sorted from blood. Subset meaning: CD45RA+ positively selected. The receptor's source is a man between 18 and 35 years old in good health. The CDR3 reads CASSLFRTGELFF. CDR3 nucleotide sequence: TGTGCCAGCAGCTTGTTCCGCACCGGGGAGCTGTTTTTT.